This TCR beta chain emerged from a study of OX40 agonist ivuxolimab in advanced cancers. For the study at large: Ivuxolimab, which patients received intravenously every 2 weeks, was dosed at 0.01 to 10 mg/kg. Three patients, one with hepatocellular carcinoma and two with cutaneous melanoma, achieved partial responses. Notes on the study in general: Patients with a partial response at 0.1-3.0 mg/kg had among the lowest clonal expansion. Dosing at 0.1 to 3.0 mg/kg was accompanied by clonal expansion of CD4+ and CD8+ blood T cells by week 6.

Notes on this clone: The antigen remains undetermined.

Germline CDR1 and CDR2: SGHNT and YENEEA. V dropped 1 base and J dropped 2; count of bases not matched to a gene: 4. The CDR3 sequence is 17 residues long. Profiling relied on immunoSEQ multiplex PCR, and the TCRdb table lists in-frame clones only, not all of them. The sample comprises 72,000 or so clones, less than 85% of which are singletons, and over 0.4% rests with the top ten. The input for sequencing was CD4+ or CD8+ T cells sorted from blood, taken in a trial of the OX40 agonist ivuxolimab. The rearrangement joins TRBV11-3 to TRBJ2-5; 13 nucleotides match TRBD2. This receptor was obtained from an adult with an advanced solid tumor such as melanoma, head and neck, liver or kidney cancer. CDR3 bases: TGTGCCAGCAGCTTAGTTGGGACTAGCGGGGTTCAAGAGACCCAGTACTTC. Translated: CASSLVGTSGVQETQYF.